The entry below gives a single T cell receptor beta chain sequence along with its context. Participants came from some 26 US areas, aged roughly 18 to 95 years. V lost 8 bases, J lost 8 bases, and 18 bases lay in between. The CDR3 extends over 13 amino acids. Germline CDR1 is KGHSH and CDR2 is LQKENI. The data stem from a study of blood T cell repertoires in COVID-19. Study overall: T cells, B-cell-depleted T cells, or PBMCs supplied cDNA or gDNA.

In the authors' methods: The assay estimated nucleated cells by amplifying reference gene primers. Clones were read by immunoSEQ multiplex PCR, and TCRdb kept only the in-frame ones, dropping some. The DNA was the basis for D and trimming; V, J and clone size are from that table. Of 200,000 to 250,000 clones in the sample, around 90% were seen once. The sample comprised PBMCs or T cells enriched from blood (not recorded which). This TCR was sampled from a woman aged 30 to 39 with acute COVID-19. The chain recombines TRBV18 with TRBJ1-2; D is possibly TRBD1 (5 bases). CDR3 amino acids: CASIRDSGGGYTF. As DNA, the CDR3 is TGTGCCAGCATACGGGACTCAGGAGGGGGCTACACCTTC. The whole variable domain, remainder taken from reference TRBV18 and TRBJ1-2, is NAGVMQNPRHLVRRRGQEARLRCSPMKGHSHVYWYRQLPEEGLKFMVYLQKENIIDESGMPKERFSAEFPKEGPSILRIQQVVRGDSAAYFCASIRDSGGGYTFGSGTRLTVV.